A selection of T cell receptor beta chains follows, all from one sample in a study of T-cell reconstitution after alpha-beta-depleted transplantation in children. MiXCR was run by TCRdb on the PCR reads, yielding one entry per CDR3 protein. The sample lists hundreds of thousands of distinct CDR3 sequences, 6% to 10% occurring once. The specimen comprised peripheral blood, sampled 360 days after TCRalphabeta/CD19-depleted stem cell transplant. These receptors came from a female patient aged 2-9 years who had a stem cell transplant for Fanconi anemia, so the T cells may come from the graft donor. Each CDR3 is given with its conserved first and last residue.

j_call v_call cdr3_aa
TRBJ1-1 TRBV5-1 CASSSGRLPEAFF
TRBJ1-1 TRBV5-1 CASSALDRRGEAFF
TRBJ2-7 TRBV2 CASRQFPYEQYF
TRBJ1-2 TRBV4-1 CASSTKPILGGNGYTF
TRBJ2-7 TRBV5-1 CASSPNSHFGLAGVYEQYF
TRBJ2-7 TRBV20-1 CSAPSNYEQYF
TRBJ2-5 TRBV7-9 CASSSPHGPPVGTQYF
TRBJ2-2 TRBV20-1 CSARGSGGGSLNTGELFF
TRBJ1-3 TRBV5-6 CASSFGQGARFSGNTIYF
TRBJ1-5 TRBV13 CASSSLHGGPQHF